This is a list of T cell receptor beta chains from one sample in a study of vaccination and CD4 T cells after COVID-19. TCRdb re-derived calls from the PCR reads in MiXCR, one entry per CDR3 protein. The repertoire consists of approximately 15,000 distinct CDR3 sequences, with under 75% occurring once and the leading ten covering 6.2%. No antigens are known for them. Sequencing was performed on CD4+ T cells from blood, cultured in vitro. These receptors were obtained from a human donor who had recovered from COVID-19. CDR3s include the opening cysteine and the closing phenylalanine or tryptophan. Fields, in order: CDR3 length, D gene, clone size, J gene, V gene, CDR3 protein, CDR3 DNA. A D gene is named only where the DNA matches it firmly. Some rows mark clone size as missing; the rest say once, few, many or name a class of expanded clone.

cdr3_length: 14
d_call: .
clone_size: .
j_call: TRBJ2-7
v_call: TRBV9
cdr3_aa: CASSVTPETYEQYF
cdr3_nt: TGTGCCAGCAGCGTAACTCCTGAGACCTACGAGCAGTACTTC

cdr3_length: 16
d_call: TRBD2
clone_size: .
j_call: TRBJ2-2
v_call: TRBV7-2
cdr3_aa: CASSLVGTSIAGELFF
cdr3_nt: TGTGCCAGCAGCTTAGTCGGGACTAGTATCGCCGGGGAGCTGTTTTTT

cdr3_length: 14
d_call: .
clone_size: .
j_call: TRBJ2-3
v_call: TRBV7-3
cdr3_aa: CASSPGIHTDTQYF
cdr3_nt: TGTGCCAGCAGCCCCGGGATTCACACAGATACGCAGTATTTT

cdr3_length: 11
d_call: .
clone_size: .
j_call: TRBJ1-2
v_call: TRBV29-1
cdr3_aa: CSADESGGYTF
cdr3_nt: TGCAGCGCTGACGAGTCTGGAGGCTACACCTTC

cdr3_length: 15
d_call: TRBD1
clone_size: .
j_call: TRBJ2-2
v_call: TRBV6-1
cdr3_aa: CASSEDRGRTGELFF
cdr3_nt: TGTGCCAGCAGTGAAGACAGGGGGCGGACCGGGGAGCTGTTTTTT

cdr3_length: 16
d_call: .
clone_size: .
j_call: TRBJ2-2
v_call: TRBV7-3
cdr3_aa: CASSSLGGLNTGELFF
cdr3_nt: TGTGCCAGCAGCTCACTAGGGGGGCTGAACACCGGGGAGCTGTTTTTT

cdr3_length: 15
d_call: .
clone_size: .
j_call: TRBJ2-3
v_call: TRBV7-9
cdr3_aa: CASSLPAGVRGTQYF
cdr3_nt: TGTGCCAGCAGCTTACCCGCAGGGGTGAGAGGTACGCAGTATTTT

cdr3_length: 15
d_call: .
clone_size: .
j_call: TRBJ1-5
v_call: TRBV7-2
cdr3_aa: CASSLGQTGNQPQHF
cdr3_nt: TGTGCCAGCAGCTTAGGCCAAACAGGCAATCAGCCCCAGCATTTT

cdr3_length: 13
d_call: .
clone_size: few
j_call: TRBJ2-3
v_call: TRBV6-5
cdr3_aa: CASSYQGRDTQYF
cdr3_nt: TGTGCCAGCAGTTACCAGGGTAGGGATACGCAGTATTTT

cdr3_length: 15
d_call: .
clone_size: .
j_call: TRBJ1-2
v_call: TRBV20-1
cdr3_aa: CSARDTRGADGGYTF
cdr3_nt: TGCAGTGCTAGAGATACCCGCGGGGCCGACGGAGGCTACACCTTC

cdr3_length: 13
d_call: TRBD1
clone_size: few
j_call: TRBJ1-1
v_call: TRBV20-1
cdr3_aa: CSATDRVGTEAFF
cdr3_nt: TGCAGTGCCACCGACAGGGTGGGCACTGAAGCTTTCTTT

cdr3_length: 15
d_call: TRBD1
clone_size: medium-sized
j_call: TRBJ1-2
v_call: TRBV20-1
cdr3_aa: CSANRQGRTNYGYTF
cdr3_nt: TGCAGTGCCAACCGACAGGGAAGGACTAACTATGGCTACACCTTC

cdr3_length: 14
d_call: .
clone_size: .
j_call: TRBJ2-2
v_call: TRBV21-1
cdr3_aa: CASTFTGDTGELFF
cdr3_nt: TGTGCCAGCACCTTCACAGGGGACACCGGGGAGCTGTTTTTT

cdr3_length: 13
d_call: .
clone_size: .
j_call: TRBJ2-3
v_call: TRBV24-1
cdr3_aa: CATMGVGVYTQYF
cdr3_nt: TGTGCCACCATGGGGGTCGGGGTTTATACGCAGTATTTT

cdr3_length: 12
d_call: .
clone_size: .
j_call: TRBJ2-5
v_call: TRBV6-1
cdr3_aa: CASSEEAGTQYF
cdr3_nt: TGTGCCAGCAGTGAAGAGGCCGGGACCCAGTACTTC

cdr3_length: 16
d_call: TRBD2
clone_size: .
j_call: TRBJ2-1
v_call: TRBV7-9
cdr3_aa: CAIRTSGRVSHNEQFF
cdr3_nt: TGTGCCATCCGGACTAGCGGGAGGGTGAGCCACAATGAGCAGTTCTTC

cdr3_length: 11
d_call: .
clone_size: few
j_call: TRBJ1-2
v_call: TRBV6-1
cdr3_aa: CASSRGLGYTF
cdr3_nt: TGTGCCAGCAGTCGTGGTTTAGGCTACACCTTC

cdr3_length: 14
d_call: .
clone_size: .
j_call: TRBJ2-7
v_call: TRBV30
cdr3_aa: CAWSVLPQEVEQYF
cdr3_nt: TGTGCCTGGAGTGTACTCCCTCAGGAGGTCGAGCAGTACTTC

cdr3_length: 17
d_call: TRBD2
clone_size: .
j_call: TRBJ2-4
v_call: TRBV6-1
cdr3_aa: CASSSNSGGLAKNIQYF
cdr3_nt: TGTGCCAGCAGCTCAAATAGCGGGGGTCTAGCCAAAAACATTCAGTACTTC

cdr3_length: 16
d_call: .
clone_size: .
j_call: TRBJ2-1
v_call: TRBV7-2
cdr3_aa: CASSTFRDWAYNEQFF
cdr3_nt: TGTGCCAGCAGCACATTCCGGGACTGGGCATACAATGAGCAGTTCTTC

cdr3_length: 13
d_call: .
clone_size: .
j_call: TRBJ2-3
v_call: TRBV10-3
cdr3_aa: CAISATLTDTQYF
cdr3_nt: TGTGCCATTAGTGCTACTCTCACAGATACGCAGTATTTT

cdr3_length: 15
d_call: .
clone_size: .
j_call: TRBJ1-6
v_call: TRBV6-2/TRBV6-3
cdr3_aa: CASRRSSEGNSPLHF
cdr3_nt: TGTGCCAGCAGGCGGTCCTCCGAAGGGAATTCACCCCTCCACTTT

cdr3_length: 14
d_call: .
clone_size: .
j_call: TRBJ2-7
v_call: TRBV7-9
cdr3_aa: CASSFSGFSYEQYF
cdr3_nt: TGTGCCAGCAGCTTTTCAGGGTTCTCCTACGAGCAGTACTTC

cdr3_length: 14
d_call: .
clone_size: .
j_call: TRBJ1-1
v_call: TRBV6-1
cdr3_aa: CASSPWTDNTEVFF
cdr3_nt: TGTGCCAGCAGCCCGTGGACGGATAACACTGAAGTTTTCTTT

cdr3_length: 14
d_call: .
clone_size: .
j_call: TRBJ1-3
v_call: TRBV2
cdr3_aa: CASSPEAAGNTIYF
cdr3_nt: TGTGCCAGCAGCCCAGAAGCTGCTGGAAACACCATATATTTT

cdr3_length: 13
d_call: .
clone_size: .
j_call: TRBJ1-2
v_call: TRBV6-5
cdr3_aa: CASSYEGNYGYTF
cdr3_nt: TGTGCCAGCAGTTACGAAGGGAACTATGGCTACACCTTC

cdr3_length: 13
d_call: .
clone_size: .
j_call: TRBJ1-2
v_call: TRBV11-3
cdr3_aa: CASSLDRNYGYTF
cdr3_nt: TGTGCCAGCAGCTTAGACAGAAACTATGGCTACACCTTC

cdr3_length: 14
d_call: .
clone_size: .
j_call: TRBJ2-7
v_call: TRBV24-1
cdr3_aa: CATRTWAGSYEQYF
cdr3_nt: TGTGCCACCCGTACCTGGGCGGGCTCCTACGAGCAGTACTTC

cdr3_length: 15
d_call: TRBD1
clone_size: .
j_call: TRBJ2-3
v_call: TRBV24-1
cdr3_aa: CATSDPGQLTDTQYF
cdr3_nt: TGTGCCACCAGTGACCCGGGACAGCTCACAGATACGCAGTATTTT

cdr3_length: 17
d_call: .
clone_size: .
j_call: TRBJ1-5
v_call: TRBV19
cdr3_aa: CASSISLRRYSNQPQHF
cdr3_nt: TGTGCCAGTAGTATAAGTCTGCGGCGGTATAGCAATCAGCCCCAGCATTTT

cdr3_length: 13
d_call: .
clone_size: .
j_call: TRBJ2-5
v_call: TRBV6-1
cdr3_aa: CASTHRGGETQYF
cdr3_nt: TGTGCCAGCACACACAGGGGAGGGGAGACCCAGTACTTC